A single sample gave rise to the 2 T cell receptor beta chains below, sequenced in a study of early T cells in non-severe SARS-CoV-2 infection. TCRdb called the 5' RACE reads again in MiXCR, with one record for every CDR3 protein. The data show about 66,000 distinct CDR3 sequences, around 9% seen once. Sequenced input: whole blood. The receptors derive from an adult who was a healthcare worker with PCR-confirmed SARS-CoV-2 infection or an uninfected control (not recorded which).

This clonotype occurred many times. This chain links TRBV11-2 with TRBJ1-2; D is undetermined. The germline CDR1 and CDR2 sequences are SGHAT and FQNNGV. The CDR3 consists of 13 residues. V was trimmed by 5 bases and J by 8 bases, leaving 15 bases between them. This chain's CDR3 is CASSPAASVGYTF. The CDR3 DNA reads as TGTGCCAGCAGCCCCGCCGCCAGTGTGGGCTACACCTTC.

The rearrangement uses TRBV28 and TRBJ1-1; 8 bases match TRBD1. Per germline, CDR1 MDHEN and CDR2 SYDVKM. V was pared by 7 bases and J by 3 bases, with 7 bases of the junction left unmatched. The CDR3 has 14 residues. CDR3 region: CASTQTGAYTEAFF. CDR3 sequence (DNA): TGTGCCAGCACCCAGACAGGGGCTTACACTGAAGCTTTCTTT.